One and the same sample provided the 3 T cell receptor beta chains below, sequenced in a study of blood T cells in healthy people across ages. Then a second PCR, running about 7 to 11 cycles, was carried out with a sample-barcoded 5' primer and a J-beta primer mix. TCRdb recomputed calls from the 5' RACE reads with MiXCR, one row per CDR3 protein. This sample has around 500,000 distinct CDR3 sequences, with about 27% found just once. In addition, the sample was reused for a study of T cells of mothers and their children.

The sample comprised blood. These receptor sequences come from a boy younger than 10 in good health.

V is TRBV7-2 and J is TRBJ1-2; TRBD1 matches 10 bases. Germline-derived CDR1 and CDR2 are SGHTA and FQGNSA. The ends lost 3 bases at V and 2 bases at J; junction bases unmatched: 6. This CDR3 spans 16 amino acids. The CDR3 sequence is CASSFSRTGGNYGYTF. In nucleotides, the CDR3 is TGTGCCAGCAGCTTTTCTCGGACAGGGGGGAACTATGGCTACACCTTC.

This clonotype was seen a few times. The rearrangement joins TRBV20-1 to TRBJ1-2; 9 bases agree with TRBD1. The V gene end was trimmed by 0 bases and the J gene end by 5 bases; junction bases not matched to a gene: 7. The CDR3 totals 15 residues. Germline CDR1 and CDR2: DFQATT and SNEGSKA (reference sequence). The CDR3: CSARDGGQGPYGYTF. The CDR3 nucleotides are TGCAGTGCTAGAGATGGGGGACAGGGCCCGTATGGCTACACCTTC.

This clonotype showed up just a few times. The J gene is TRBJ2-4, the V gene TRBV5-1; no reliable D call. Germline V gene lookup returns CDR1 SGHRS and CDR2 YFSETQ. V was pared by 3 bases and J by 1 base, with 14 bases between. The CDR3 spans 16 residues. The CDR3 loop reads CASSSVGYSAKNIQYF. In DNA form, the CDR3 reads TGCGCCAGCAGCTCCGTGGGATACTCGGCCAAAAACATTCAGTACTTC.